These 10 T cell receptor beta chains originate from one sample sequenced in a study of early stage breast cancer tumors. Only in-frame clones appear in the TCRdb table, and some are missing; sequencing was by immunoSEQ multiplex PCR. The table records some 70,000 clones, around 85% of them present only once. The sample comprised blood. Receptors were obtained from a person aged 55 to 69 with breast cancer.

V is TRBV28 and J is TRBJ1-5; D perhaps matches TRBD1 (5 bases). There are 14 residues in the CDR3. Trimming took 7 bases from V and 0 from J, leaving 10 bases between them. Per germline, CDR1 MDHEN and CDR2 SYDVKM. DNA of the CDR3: TGTGCCAGCATTGGGGGGTATAGCAATCAGCCCCAGCATTTT. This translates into CASIGGYSNQPQHF.

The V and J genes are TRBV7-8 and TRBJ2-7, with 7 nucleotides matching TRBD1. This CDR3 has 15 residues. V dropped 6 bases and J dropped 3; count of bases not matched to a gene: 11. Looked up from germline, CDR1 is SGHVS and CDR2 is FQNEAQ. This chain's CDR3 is CASRRTGEEGYEQYF. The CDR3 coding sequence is TGTGCCAGCAGGAGAACAGGGGAAGAGGGCTACGAGCAGTACTTC.

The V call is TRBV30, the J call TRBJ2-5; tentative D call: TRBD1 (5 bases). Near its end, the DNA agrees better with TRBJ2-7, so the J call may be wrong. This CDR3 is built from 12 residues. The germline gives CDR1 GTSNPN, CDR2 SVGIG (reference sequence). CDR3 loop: CAWSTGPYEQYF. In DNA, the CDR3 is TGTGCCTGGAGTACAGGACCCTACGAGCAGTACTTC.

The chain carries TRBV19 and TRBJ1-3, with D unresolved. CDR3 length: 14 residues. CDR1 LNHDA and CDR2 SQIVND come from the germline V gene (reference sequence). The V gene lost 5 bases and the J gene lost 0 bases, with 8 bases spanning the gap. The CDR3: CASSRDNSGNTIYF. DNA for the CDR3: TGTGCCAGTAGTCGTGATAACTCTGGAAACACCATATATTTT.

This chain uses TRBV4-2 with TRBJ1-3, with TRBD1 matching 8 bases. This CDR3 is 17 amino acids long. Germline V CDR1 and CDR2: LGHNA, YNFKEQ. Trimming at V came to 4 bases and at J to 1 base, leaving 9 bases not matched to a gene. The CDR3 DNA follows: TGTGCCAGCAGCCCAGGTCTCAGGGGGCGGTCTGGAAACACCATATATTTT. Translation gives CASSPGLRGRSGNTIYF.

The CDR3 loop is CASSLAPTSYEQYF. CDR3 sequence (DNA): TGTGCCAGCAGCTTAGCTCCTACTAGCTACGAGCAGTACTTC. This chain connects TRBV7-2 to TRBJ2-7; tentative D call: TRBD2 (5 bases). Deletions cut 0 bases from V and 3 bases from J, with 9 bases between. CDR3 length: 14 residues. From germline, CDR1 is SGHTA and CDR2 FQGNSA.

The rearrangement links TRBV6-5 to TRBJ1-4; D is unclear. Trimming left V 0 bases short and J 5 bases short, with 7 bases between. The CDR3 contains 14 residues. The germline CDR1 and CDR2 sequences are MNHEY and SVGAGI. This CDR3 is CASSYSGINEKLFF. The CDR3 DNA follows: TGTGCCAGCAGTTACTCGGGGATAAATGAAAAACTGTTTTTT.

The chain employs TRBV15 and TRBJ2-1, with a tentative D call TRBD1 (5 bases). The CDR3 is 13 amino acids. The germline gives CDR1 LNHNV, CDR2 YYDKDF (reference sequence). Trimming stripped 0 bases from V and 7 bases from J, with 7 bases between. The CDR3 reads CATSRDKGNEQFF. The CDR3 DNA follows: TGTGCCACCAGCAGAGATAAGGGGAATGAGCAGTTCTTC.

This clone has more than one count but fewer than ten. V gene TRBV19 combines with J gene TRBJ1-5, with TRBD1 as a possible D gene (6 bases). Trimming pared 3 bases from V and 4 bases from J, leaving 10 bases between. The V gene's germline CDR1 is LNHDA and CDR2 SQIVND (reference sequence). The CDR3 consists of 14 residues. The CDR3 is CASSIPGANQPQHF. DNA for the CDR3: TGTGCCAGTAGTATTCCGGGGGCTAATCAGCCCCAGCATTTT.

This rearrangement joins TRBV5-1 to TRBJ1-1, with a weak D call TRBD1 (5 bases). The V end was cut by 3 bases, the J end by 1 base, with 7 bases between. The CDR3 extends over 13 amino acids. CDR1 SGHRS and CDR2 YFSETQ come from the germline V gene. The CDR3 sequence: CASSSQGNTEAFF. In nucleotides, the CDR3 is TGCGCCAGCAGCTCTCAGGGGAACACTGAAGCTTTCTTT.